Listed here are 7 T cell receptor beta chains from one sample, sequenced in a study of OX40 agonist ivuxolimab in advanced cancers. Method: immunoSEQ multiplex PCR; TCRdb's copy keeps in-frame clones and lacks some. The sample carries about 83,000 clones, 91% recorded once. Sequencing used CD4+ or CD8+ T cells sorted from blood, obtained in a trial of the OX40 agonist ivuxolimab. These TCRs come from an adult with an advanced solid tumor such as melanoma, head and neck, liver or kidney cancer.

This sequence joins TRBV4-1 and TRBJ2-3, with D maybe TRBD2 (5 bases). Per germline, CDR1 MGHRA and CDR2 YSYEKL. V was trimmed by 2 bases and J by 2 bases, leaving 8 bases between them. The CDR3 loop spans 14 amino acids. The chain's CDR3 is CASSQTLATDTQYF. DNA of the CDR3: TGCGCCAGCAGCCAAACCCTAGCCACAGATACGCAGTATTTT.

The CDR3 loop is CASSWSGFHEQYF. The DNA for the CDR3 is TGTGCCAGCAGTTGGTCGGGGTTCCACGAGCAGTACTTC. The V and J genes are TRBV28 and TRBJ2-7; tentative D call: TRBD2 (5 bases). The CDR3 length is 13 residues. Germline values: CDR1 MDHEN, CDR2 SYDVKM. V lost 4 bases and J lost 5, with 12 bases in between.

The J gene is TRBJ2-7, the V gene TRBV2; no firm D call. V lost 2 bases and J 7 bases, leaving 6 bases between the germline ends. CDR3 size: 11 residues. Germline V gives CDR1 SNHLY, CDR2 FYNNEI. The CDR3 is CASSEFREQYF. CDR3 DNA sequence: TGTGCCAGCAGTGAATTCAGAGAGCAGTACTTC.

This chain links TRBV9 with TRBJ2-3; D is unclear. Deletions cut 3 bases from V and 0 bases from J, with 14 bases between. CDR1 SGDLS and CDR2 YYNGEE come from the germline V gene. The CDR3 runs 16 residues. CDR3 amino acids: CASSAQLTTSTDTQYF. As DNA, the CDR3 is TGTGCCAGCAGCGCTCAATTAACGACTAGCACAGATACGCAGTATTTT.

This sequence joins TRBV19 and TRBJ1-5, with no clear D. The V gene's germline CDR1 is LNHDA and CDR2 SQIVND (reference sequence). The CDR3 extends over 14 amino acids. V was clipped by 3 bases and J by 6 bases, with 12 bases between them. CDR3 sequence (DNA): TGTGCCAGTAGTATTTTGGAGGGTTTTCAGCCCCAGCATTTT. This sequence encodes CASSILEGFQPQHF.

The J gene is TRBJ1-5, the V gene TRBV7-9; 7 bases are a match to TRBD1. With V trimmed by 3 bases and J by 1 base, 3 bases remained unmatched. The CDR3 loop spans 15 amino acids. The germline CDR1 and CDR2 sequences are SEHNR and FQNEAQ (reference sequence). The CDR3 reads CASSLTGSSNQPQHF. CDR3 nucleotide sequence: TGTGCCAGCAGCTTGACAGGGTCGAGCAATCAGCCCCAGCATTTT.

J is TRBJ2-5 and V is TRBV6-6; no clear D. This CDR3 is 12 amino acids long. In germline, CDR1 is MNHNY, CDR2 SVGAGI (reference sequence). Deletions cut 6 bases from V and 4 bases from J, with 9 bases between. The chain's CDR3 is CASRGLRETQYF. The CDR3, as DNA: TGTGCCAGCAGGGGCCTCCGAGAGACCCAGTACTTC.